This T cell receptor beta chain was documented in a study of T cell clonotyping in hematopoietic cell transplantation (dated by TCRdb to the early 2020s). With respect to the entire study: Pretransplant samples from recipients were collected after cytoreduction. The study collected over a hundred blood samples from approximately 35 consecutive transplant recipients and their related donors. Recruitment of patients was conducted between 2015 and 2017, and follow-up was continued until late 2020 or death. The study at large found these results: The sample size was limited, and because cells were not sorted, the contributions of CD4 and CD8 repertoires could not be separated. After transplant, TCR diversity in recipients dropped, and pathologically expanded clonotypes increased progressively from day 30 to day 180. Broader posttransplant TCR repertoire diversity was predicted by donor and pretransplant recipient Inverse Simpson Index values. Only a small fraction of recipient repertoires overlapped donor repertoires, with over 97% appearing de novo at the given depth.

CDR1 SGHRS and CDR2 YFSETQ were looked up in the germline V gene. The CDR3, cysteine through phenylalanine, is 14 amino acids long. Only CDR3 DNA is held: 42 bases, read in frame from base 1. At the junction V is shortened by 4 bases and J by 5 bases, with 12 bases in between. Reading the label with the study, this specimen's time point is: recipient sample about 28 days before transplant, after cytoreduction. Recipient blood was collected about 28 days before transplant and at days 30, 100 and 180 after transplant. Nuclei Lysis Solution was used to extract genomic DNA from fresh or cryopreserved unfractionated peripheral blood mononuclear cells. The immunoSEQ assay, a bias-controlled multiplex PCR using V- and J-specific primers, was used to amplify TCR beta CDR3 regions from genomic DNA. A proprietary barcode and Illumina adapter sequences were added to the CDR3 amplicons in a second PCR step. CDR3 libraries were sequenced on an Illumina MiSeq instrument. Per the authors' processing: immunoSEQ Analyzer 3.0 was used for export and quality control, with R Bioconductor and Immunarch used for downstream analyses. Only productive rearrangements in the normalized downsampled data set went into calculating the repertoire metrics. In the normalized cohort, clonotypes with more than 5 templates were defined as pathologically expanded. Repertoire diversity was measured with the Inverse Simpson Index. To capture all clonotypes, CMV-specificity analyses were performed on the non-normalized data set. TCRdb retrieved this table from immuneACCESS and kept in-frame rearrangements only. Not all clones are present; in checked studies, unresolved V genes account for under half, and no reason is known for the remainder. V and J calls and clone size follow that table, whereas D and trimming were derived from the DNA. This sample holds more than 20,000 clones; 84% were observed only once. Together, the top ten hold roughly 24% of the sample.

Regarding this clone: Its antigen specificity is not known. No base-level quality is on record; no much larger clone is a single base apart.

This material consisted of peripheral blood mononuclear cells, taken before stem cell transplant. This TCR was recovered from a woman aged 55-75 years with acute myeloid leukemia. Some clones in this sample may be carry-over from other donors' samples. Here the chain combines TRBV5-1 and TRBJ2-2, and perhaps TRBD1 as D gene, on 5 matching bases. Read as DNA, the sequence is TGCGCCAGCAGCGTCAGGGTGGGAACCGGGGAGCTGTTTTTT. It codes for CASSVRVGTGELFF.